Listed below are T cell receptor beta chains from one sample, sequenced in a study of T-cell reconstitution after alpha-beta-depleted transplantation in children. One entry per CDR3 protein, called by TCRdb with MiXCR from the PCR reads. This sample has hundreds of thousands of distinct CDR3 sequences, with about an eighth found just once. Here the sequenced sample was PBMCs, mostly from graft donor cells, taken 360 days after TCRalphabeta/CD19-depleted stem cell transplant. Source of these receptors: a male patient younger than 18 who had a stem cell transplant for acute myeloid leukemia, so the T cells may come from the graft donor. The CDR3 runs from the conserved cysteine through the conserved F or W. Fields, in order: V gene, clone size, J gene, D gene, CDR3 protein, CDR3 DNA. The D gene is left open where the match is weak. The size entry is marked missing in some rows and otherwise reads once, few, many or a size class.

V: TRBV5-1; size: few; J: TRBJ2-7; D: TRBD1; CDR3: CASSLPGDRRPSSMVYEQYF; DNA: TGCGCCAGCAGCTTGCCTGGGGACAGGCGCCCTTCCTCTATGGTATACGAGCAGTACTTC
V: TRBV7-9; size: few; J: TRBJ2-7; D: -; CDR3: CASSFWWKNEQYF; DNA: TGTGCCAGCAGCTTTTGGTGGAAGAACGAGCAGTACTTC
V: TRBV29-1; size: -; J: TRBJ2-1; D: -; CDR3: CSSWTEFNEQFF; DNA: TGCAGCTCGTGGACAGAGTTCAATGAGCAGTTCTTC
V: TRBV2; size: -; J: TRBJ1-4; D: -; CDR3: CASSWNRVKVEKLFF; DNA: TGTGCCAGCAGTTGGAACAGGGTGAAGGTTGAAAAACTGTTTTTT
V: TRBV4-2; size: -; J: TRBJ2-7; D: TRBD2; CDR3: CASSTSGRISYEQYF; DNA: TGTGCCAGCAGCACTAGCGGGAGGATCTCCTACGAGCAGTACTTC
V: TRBV7-3; size: -; J: TRBJ1-1; D: -; CDR3: CASSLAPWRANTEAFF; DNA: TGTGCCAGCAGCCTGGCCCCCTGGAGGGCGAACACTGAAGCTTTCTTT
V: TRBV3-1; size: -; J: TRBJ2-2; D: -; CDR3: CASSQVPPRGELFF; DNA: TGTGCCAGCAGCCAAGTCCCACCCCGCGGGGAGCTGTTTTTT
V: TRBV20-1; size: -; J: TRBJ2-3; D: -; CDR3: CSARDKGDTQYF; DNA: TGCAGTGCTAGAGATAAGGGGGATACGCAGTATTTT
V: TRBV6-5; size: -; J: TRBJ2-7; D: TRBD2; CDR3: CASSYSRLAGVTLSYEQYF; DNA: TGTGCCAGCAGTTACTCGAGACTAGCGGGAGTCACCCTCTCCTACGAGCAGTACTTC
V: TRBV7-8; size: -; J: TRBJ2-7; D: TRBD2; CDR3: CASSPTSVNYYEQYF; DNA: TGTGCCAGCAGCCCTACTAGCGTCAATTACTACGAGCAGTACTTC
V: TRBV4-3; size: -; J: TRBJ2-7; D: -; CDR3: CASSWVWSREQYF; DNA: TGCGCCAGCAGTTGGGTTTGGAGTCGGGAGCAGTACTTC
V: TRBV7-9; size: few; J: TRBJ1-2; D: -; CDR3: CASSFLSGPYGYTF; DNA: TGTGCCAGCAGTTTCCTTTCAGGGCCCTATGGCTACACCTTC
V: TRBV7-2; size: few; J: TRBJ2-1; D: TRBD2; CDR3: CASSLQTGGYEQFF; DNA: TGTGCCAGCAGCTTACAAACGGGAGGATATGAGCAGTTCTTC
V: TRBV12-3/TRBV12-4; size: -; J: TRBJ1-4; D: -; CDR3: CASYAGEGEKLFF; DNA: TGTGCCAGTTACGCAGGGGAAGGTGAAAAACTGTTTTTT
V: TRBV28; size: few; J: TRBJ2-5; D: TRBD1; CDR3: CASSLRTGGRQDQETQYF; DNA: TGTGCCAGCAGTTTACGCACAGGGGGCAGACAAGATCAAGAGACCCAGTACTTC
V: TRBV20-1; size: -; J: TRBJ2-2; D: TRBD2; CDR3: CSARKPSGSNTGELFF; DNA: TGCAGTGCTCGCAAACCTAGCGGGTCGAACACCGGGGAGCTGTTTTTT
V: TRBV11-2; size: few; J: TRBJ2-1; D: -; CDR3: CASSLGSRVVIEQFF; DNA: TGTGCCAGCAGCTTAGGTAGCCGGGTAGTGATTGAGCAGTTCTTC
V: TRBV2; size: few; J: TRBJ1-5; D: -; CDR3: CASSGFGGLFSNQPQHF; DNA: TGTGCCAGCAGTGGTTTCGGCGGGCTATTTAGCAATCAGCCCCAGCATTTT
V: TRBV12-3/TRBV12-4; size: many; J: TRBJ2-1; D: -; CDR3: CASSAYSGLSYNEQFF; DNA: TGTGCCAGCAGTGCGTATAGCGGACTCTCCTACAATGAGCAGTTCTTC